A single sample is the source of the 9 T cell receptor beta chains below, sequenced in a study of blood T cells in healthy people across ages. With a J-beta primer mix and a sample-barcoded 5' primer, a second PCR ran about 6 to 11 cycles. TCRdb reprocessed the 5' RACE reads with MiXCR, giving one entry per CDR3 protein. The table includes about 1.5 million distinct CDR3 sequences, 35% to 45% detected once. Sequencing was performed on blood. These receptors all stem from a woman aged 18 to 35 in good health.

This clonotype was seen a single time. The V gene is TRBV7-3, the J gene TRBJ2-3; D not resolved. The CDR3 loop spans 15 amino acids. Trimming removed 5 bases from V and 0 bases from J, with 12 bases in between. CDR1 and CDR2 (germline): SGHTA, FQGTGA. CDR3 residues: CASSPAGMSTDTQYF. CDR3 coding DNA: TGTGCCAGCAGCCCCGCTGGGATGAGCACAGATACGCAGTATTTT.

The rearrangement joins TRBV27 to TRBJ1-1, with D possibly TRBD1 on 5 matching bases. The CDR3 has 15 residues. The germline gives CDR1 MNHEY, CDR2 SMNVEV (reference sequence). V shed 0 bases and J shed 1 base, with 9 bases lying between them. CDR3 DNA sequence: TGTGCCAGCAGTTTATCGAGGGGACCGAACACTGAAGCTTTCTTT. It is translated as CASSLSRGPNTEAFF.

The CDR3 DNA reads as TGTGCCAGCAGTGGCCGGACAGATCTGAACACTGAAGCTTTCTTT. This translates into CASSGRTDLNTEAFF. The J gene is TRBJ1-1, the V gene TRBV6-1; D is possibly TRBD1 (6 bases). Germline V gene sequence: CDR1 MNHNS, CDR2 SASEGT. This CDR3 is 15 amino acids long. Trimming removed 4 bases from V and 0 bases from J, with 12 bases in between.

Remarks on this clonotype: Relative to the germline gene, one junction end is altered; a read error may explain this. This chain uses TRBV5-1 with TRBJ2-5, with D maybe TRBD2 (5 bases). The CDR3 loop spans 15 amino acids. CDR1 is SGHRS and CDR2 is YFSETQ in the germline V gene. The CDR3 DNA is TGCGCCAGCAGCTTGCGGGGAATGTACCAAGAGACCCGGTACTTC. Translation gives CASSLRGMYQETRYF.

The chain is built from TRBV12-3 or TRBV12-4 and TRBJ2-4, with 8 bases fitting TRBD1. The CDR3 runs 15 residues. J gave up 2 bases and V 6 bases, and 6 bases lay outside the gene matches. CDR3 nucleotides: TGTGCCAGCAGCCGGGACAGGTCAACCAAAAACATTCAGTACTTC. The encoded protein is CASSRDRSTKNIQYF.

This clonotype appeared a few times. The chain uses TRBV7-3 and TRBJ2-4; 9 nucleotides align to TRBD1. Trimming at V came to 5 bases and at J to 8 bases, leaving 4 bases not matched to a gene. Germline CDR1 and CDR2: SGHTA and FQGTGA. This CDR3 comprises 13 residues. CDR3 nucleotides: TGTGCCAGCAGCACAGACAGGGGGGACATTCAGTACTTC. Its translation: CASSTDRGDIQYF.

This clonotype was observed a few times. The CDR3 loop reads CASRAQGGANYGYTF. CDR3 nucleotides: TGCGCCAGCAGAGCCCAGGGGGGAGCTAACTATGGCTACACCTTC. The chain joins TRBV5-1 to TRBJ1-2; 7 positions match TRBD1. Germline values: CDR1 SGHRS, CDR2 YFSETQ. The CDR3 extends over 15 amino acids. V shed 5 bases and J 0 bases; nucleotides not matched to a gene: 7.

In its sample, this clonotype was seen a few times. The CDR3 protein is CASSVTGGGDTQYF. The CDR3 DNA reads TGTGCCAGCAGCGTGACTGGCGGGGGAGATACGCAGTATTTT. The chain combines TRBV27 with TRBJ2-3; 7 bases agree with TRBD2. Germline values: CDR1 MNHEY, CDR2 SMNVEV (reference sequence). The CDR3 runs 14 residues. Trimming at V came to 6 bases and at J to 5 bases, leaving 8 bases not matched to a gene.

The chain links TRBV21-1 to TRBJ2-3. TRBV21-1 is a listed pseudogene. The CDR3 is 12 residues long. CDR3 in amino acids: CTSIIPTDTQYF. CDR3 nucleotides: TGTACCAGCATCATCCCAACAGATACGCAGTATTTT.